One sample yielded the 6 T cell receptor beta chains listed below, sequenced in a study of cytomegalovirus exposure and HLA in healthy donors. PCR primers comprised 60 Vbeta and 13 Jbeta primers. Method: immunoSEQ multiplex PCR; TCRdb's copy keeps in-frame clones and lacks some. The sample carries about 92,000 clones, roughly 71% recorded once. Sequencing was done on a sample of PBMCs. These receptors all come from a woman between 18 and 30 years old in good health and CMV-seropositive.

The V call is TRBV19, the J call TRBJ1-2; unclear D gene. Per germline, CDR1 LNHDA and CDR2 SQIVND (reference sequence). V dropped 8 bases and J dropped 3 bases, with 10 bases sitting between them. The CDR3 is 12 amino acids. Here the CDR3 DNA reads TGTGCCAGTCTGCGGGAGGACTATGGCTACACCTTC. Encoded protein: CASLREDYGYTF. Drawing the rest from reference TRBV19 and TRBJ1-2, the complete variable domain is DGGITQSPKYLFRKEGQNVTLSCEQNLNHDAMYWYRQDPGQGLRLIYYSQIVNDFQKGDIAEGYSVSREKKESFPLTVTSAQKNPTAFYLCASLREDYGYTFGSGTRLTVV.

The rearrangement links TRBV30 to TRBJ1-1; no reliable D call. Germline CDR1 GTSNPN, CDR2 SVGIG (reference sequence). CDR3 length: 13 residues. Trimming stripped 1 base from V and 4 bases from J, with 10 bases between. This chain's CDR3 is CAWSENSGTEAFF. CDR3 DNA: TGTGCCTGGAGTGAAAACTCGGGCACTGAAGCTTTCTTT.

V gene TRBV5-6 combines with J gene TRBJ1-1, with a weak D call TRBD1 (6 bases). The CDR3 length is 13 residues. V lost 2 bases, J lost 6 bases, and 11 bases lay in between. Germline assignment: CDR1 SGHDT and CDR2 YYEEEE. The CDR3 protein is CASSFQGLSEAFF. The CDR3, as DNA: TGTGCCAGCAGCTTTCAGGGGCTCTCTGAAGCTTTCTTT.

J is TRBJ1-4 and V is TRBV7-9; no reliable D call. The CDR3 has 16 amino acids. Germline V gene lookup returns CDR1 SEHNR and CDR2 FQNEAQ (reference sequence). The V end lost 1 base, the J end lost 0 bases, and 9 bases lay between the germline ends. The CDR3 is CASSLVAVATNEKLFF. In DNA form, the CDR3 reads TGTGCCAGCAGCTTAGTGGCAGTCGCAACTAATGAAAAACTGTTTTTT.

The chain joins TRBV4-2 to TRBJ2-5, with 8 bases aligning to TRBD2. The closer fit of TRBJ2-7 to the DNA end suggests the J call may be wrong. The V gene's germline CDR1 is LGHNA and CDR2 YNFKEQ. The CDR3 covers 16 residues. CDR3 sequence reads: CASTKDEGSGSYEQYF. The CDR3 bases are TGTGCCAGCACCAAAGACGAGGGCAGCGGGAGCTACGAGCAGTACTTC.

The chain joins TRBV5-4 to TRBJ1-2; 10 nucleotides agree with TRBD1. The J segment lost 6 bases and the V segment lost 4 bases, leaving 6 bases of the junction unmatched. CDR1 and CDR2 (germline): SGHNT, YYREEE (reference sequence). This CDR3 is 14 amino acids long. The CDR3 nucleotides read TGTGCCAGCAGCCGGGGGGACAGGGGCGATGGCTACACCTTC. Translation: CASSRGDRGDGYTF.